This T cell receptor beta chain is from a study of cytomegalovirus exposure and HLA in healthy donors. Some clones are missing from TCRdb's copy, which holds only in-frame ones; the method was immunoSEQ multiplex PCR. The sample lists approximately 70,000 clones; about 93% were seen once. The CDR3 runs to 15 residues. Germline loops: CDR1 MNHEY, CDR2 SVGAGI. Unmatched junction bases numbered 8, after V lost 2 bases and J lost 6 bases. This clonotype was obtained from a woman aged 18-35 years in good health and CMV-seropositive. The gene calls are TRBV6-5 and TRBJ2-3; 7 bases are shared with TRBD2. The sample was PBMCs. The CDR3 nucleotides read TGTGCCAGCAGTTACGGGCGGGGGACCTCCGATACGCAGTATTTT. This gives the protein CASSYGRGTSDTQYF.